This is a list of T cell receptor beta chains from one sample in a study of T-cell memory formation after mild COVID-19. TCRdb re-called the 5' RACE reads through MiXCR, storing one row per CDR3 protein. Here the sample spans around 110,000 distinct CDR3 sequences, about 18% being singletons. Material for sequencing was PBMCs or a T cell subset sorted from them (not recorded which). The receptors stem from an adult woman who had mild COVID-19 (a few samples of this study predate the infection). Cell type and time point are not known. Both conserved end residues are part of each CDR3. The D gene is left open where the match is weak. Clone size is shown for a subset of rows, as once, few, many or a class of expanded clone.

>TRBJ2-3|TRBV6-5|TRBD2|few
TGTGCCAGCAGTTACACCTACGACCCGAAACTAGCGGGGGGCACAGATACGCAGTATTTT
CASSYTYDPKLAGGTDTQYF
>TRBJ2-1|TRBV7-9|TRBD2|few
TGTGCCAGCAGCTTTGAACTCTTGACTAGCGGGGGCAATGAGCAGTTCTTC
CASSFELLTSGGNEQFF
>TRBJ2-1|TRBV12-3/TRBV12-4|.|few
TGTGCCAGCAGGGGGCGGACCTACAATGAGCAGTTCTTC
CASRGRTYNEQFF
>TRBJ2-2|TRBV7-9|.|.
TGTGCCAGCAGCAGCCCGGAACCCAGACAACCCGGGGAGCTGTTTTTT
CASSSPEPRQPGELFF
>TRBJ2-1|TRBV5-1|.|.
TGCGCCAGCAGCTGGGTGGGGGACCCGGGACATTACAATGAGCAGTTCTTC
CASSWVGDPGHYNEQFF
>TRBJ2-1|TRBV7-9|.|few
TGTGCCAGCCCTAGGGCCTACAATGAGCAGTTCTTC
CASPRAYNEQFF
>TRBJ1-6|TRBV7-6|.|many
TGTGCCAGCAGCTCCCTCGGGGAACAATTGAATTCACCCCTCCACTTT
CASSSLGEQLNSPLHF
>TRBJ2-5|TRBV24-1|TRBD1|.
TGTGCCACCAGTGAACCTAGGACAGGGGATGAGACCCAGTACTTC
CATSEPRTGDETQYF
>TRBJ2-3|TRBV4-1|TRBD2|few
TGCGCCAGCAGCCTAGTCCTTAGCGGGGGGACAGATACGCAGTATTTT
CASSLVLSGGTDTQYF
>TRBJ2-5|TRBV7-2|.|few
TGTGCCAGCAGCCGCAGGGCCAGCGATGGCGAGACCCAGTACTTC
CASSRRASDGETQYF
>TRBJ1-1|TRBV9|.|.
TGTGCCAGCAGCCCCCGAGCCCTCCCCAACGAAGCTTTCTTT
CASSPRALPNEAFF
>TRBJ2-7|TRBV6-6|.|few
TGTGCCAGCAGTTACTCGACAGGTCTTATCTCCTACGAGCAGTACTTC
CASSYSTGLISYEQYF
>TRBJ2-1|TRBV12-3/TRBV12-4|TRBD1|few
TGTGCCAGCAGGACAGGGATCCATGAGCAGTTCTTC
CASRTGIHEQFF
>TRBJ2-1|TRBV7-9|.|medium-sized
TGTGCCAGCAGCCTCCTAGGAGCCGAGCAGTTCTTC
CASSLLGAEQFF
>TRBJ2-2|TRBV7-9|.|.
TGTGCCAGCAGCTTACGGGAGTTACGTGGCGGGGAGCTGTTTTTT
CASSLRELRGGELFF
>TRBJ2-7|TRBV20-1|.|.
TGCAGTGCTAGAGGGACATTCGGGGGACTCTCCTACGAGCAGTACTTC
CSARGTFGGLSYEQYF